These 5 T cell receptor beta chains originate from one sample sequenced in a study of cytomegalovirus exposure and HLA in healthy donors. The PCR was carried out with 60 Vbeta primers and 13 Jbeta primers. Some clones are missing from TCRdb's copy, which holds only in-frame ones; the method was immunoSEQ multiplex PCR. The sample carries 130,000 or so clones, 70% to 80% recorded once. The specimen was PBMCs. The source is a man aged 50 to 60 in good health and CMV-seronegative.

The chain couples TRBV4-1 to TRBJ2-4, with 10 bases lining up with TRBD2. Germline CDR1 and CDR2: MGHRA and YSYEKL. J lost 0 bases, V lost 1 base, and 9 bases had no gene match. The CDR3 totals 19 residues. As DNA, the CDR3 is TGCGCCAGCAGCCAAGCTTCACTAGCGGGACCCCTAGCCAAAAACATTCAGTACTTC. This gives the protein CASSQASLAGPLAKNIQYF.

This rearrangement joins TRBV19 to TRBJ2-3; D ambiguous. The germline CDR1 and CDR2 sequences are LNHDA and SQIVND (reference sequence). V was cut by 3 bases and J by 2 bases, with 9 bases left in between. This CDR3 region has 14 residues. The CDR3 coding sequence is TGTGCCAGTAGTATTGACACTTCCACAGATACGCAGTATTTT. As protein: CASSIDTSTDTQYF.

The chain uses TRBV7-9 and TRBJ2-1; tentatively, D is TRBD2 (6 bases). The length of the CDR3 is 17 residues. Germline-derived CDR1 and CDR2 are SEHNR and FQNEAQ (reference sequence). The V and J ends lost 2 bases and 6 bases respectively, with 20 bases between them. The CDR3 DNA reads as TGTGCCAGCAGCTTAACCCGAGCCGGGAGAACGGTCAATGAGCAGTTCTTC. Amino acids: CASSLTRAGRTVNEQFF.

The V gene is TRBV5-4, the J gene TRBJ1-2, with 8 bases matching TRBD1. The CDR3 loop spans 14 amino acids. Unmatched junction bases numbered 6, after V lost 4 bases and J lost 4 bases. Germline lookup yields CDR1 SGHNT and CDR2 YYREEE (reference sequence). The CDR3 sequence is CASSTRQGRYGYTF. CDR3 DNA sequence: TGTGCCAGCAGCACGCGACAGGGGCGCTATGGCTACACCTTC.

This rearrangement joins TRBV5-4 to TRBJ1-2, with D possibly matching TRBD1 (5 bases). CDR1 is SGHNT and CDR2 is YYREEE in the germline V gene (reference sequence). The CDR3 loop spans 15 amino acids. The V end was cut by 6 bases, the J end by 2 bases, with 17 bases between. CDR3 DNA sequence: TGTGCCAGCACCTGGAGACAGACCGCGAACTATGGCTACACCTTC. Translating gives CASTWRQTANYGYTF.